The T cell receptor beta chain described here comes from a study of Tregs in tolerant kidney transplant recipients. CDR3 length: 17 residues. Germline values: CDR1 MGHRA, CDR2 YSYEKL. V was cut by 1 base and J by 4 bases, with 16 bases left in between. As for this clone: Its target is not known.

Mixed chimerism was transient after nonmyeloablative marrow transplants from related graft donors. Regarding the study as a whole: Few patients were studied, so findings need validation in larger groups. No direct test of biological reproducibility was done here. In tolerant patients, donor-specific Tregs outgrew total Tregs, suggesting antigen-driven expansion.

TCRdb's table, derived via immunoSEQ multiplex PCR, lists solely in-frame clones and lacks some. The sample yields fewer than 55,000 clones, roughly 89% seen once. The sequence was obtained from a human patient who received a combined kidney and bone marrow transplant. Some T cells may be graft donor cells. Sample: CD8+ T cells from blood (PBMCs), taken 12 months after the transplant. The chain couples TRBV4-1 to TRBJ2-2; D is possibly TRBD2 (6 bases). CDR3 amino acids: CASSQGFGGGSTGELFF. The CDR3 DNA is TGCGCCAGCAGCCAAGGATTCGGGGGAGGTTCCACCGGGGAGCTGTTTTTT.